These 25 T cell receptor beta chains came from one sample sequenced in a study of CD8+ T cells in alopecia areata. It was cDNA, reverse transcribed from extracted RNA, that served as the sequencing template. TCRdb keeps only in-frame clones here, not all; method: immunoSEQ multiplex PCR. The sample has some 170,000 clones, about three fifths seen once; the top ten hold 16%. Treatment: oral pan-JAK inhibitor, 5-10 mg twice daily. The sequenced sample was CD4+ T cells sorted from blood, obtained at approximately week 61, from a patient treated with tofacitinib. The receptors come from a human donor with alopecia areata.

This clone was seen only a few times. The junction differs from germline at one of its ends, possibly a read error. The chain employs TRBV14 and TRBJ2-5, with D hard to call. This CDR3 is 12 amino acids long. Looked up from germline, CDR1 is SGHDN and CDR2 is FVKESK. The CDR3 DNA reads TGTGCCAGCAGCCTTCAGGACGGGTCAAGTCACTTC. Protein: CASSLQDGSSHF. The full variable domain, completed using reference TRBV14 and TRBJ2-5, is EAGVTQFPSHSVIEKGQTVTLRCDPISGHDNLYWYRRVMGKEIKFLLHFVKESKQDESGMPNNRFLAERTGGTYSTLKVQPAELEDSGVYFCASSLQDGSSHFGPGTRLLVL.

In regard to this clone: Different DNA sequences within this sample yield the same CDR3. The genes are TRBV29-1 and TRBJ2-5; D remains ambiguous. Per germline, CDR1 SQVTM and CDR2 ANQGSEA. The CDR3 covers 13 residues. The V end was cut by 1 base, the J end by 3 bases, with 9 bases between. The CDR3 bases are TGCAGCGTTGAAGTGAATAGGGAAGAGACCCAGTACTTC. Protein sequence: CSVEVNREETQYF.

This chain uses TRBV30 with TRBJ2-2, with D possibly TRBD1 on 6 matching bases. The germline gives CDR1 GTSNPN, CDR2 SVGIG (reference sequence). The germline V and J ends were trimmed by 4 bases and 5 bases, with 17 bases remaining between them. This CDR3 is built from 15 residues. This CDR3 reads CAWTRDTLGTGELFF. Here the CDR3 DNA reads TGTGCCTGGACCAGGGACACGCTGGGAACCGGGGAGCTGTTTTTT.

This rearrangement joins TRBV10-3 to TRBJ2-7, with TRBD1 matching 8 bases. Germline-derived CDR1 and CDR2 are ENHRY and SYGVKD. The CDR3 extends over 14 amino acids. Losses at the gene ends were 2 bases for V and 3 bases for J; bases not matched to a gene: 3. CDR3 region: CAISEGTGGYEQYF. The CDR3, as DNA: TGTGCCATCAGTGAGGGTACAGGGGGCTACGAGCAGTACTTC.

V is TRBV5-1 and J is TRBJ1-5; 12 positions agree with TRBD1. The CDR3 totals 16 residues. The V segment lost 3 bases and the J segment 6 bases; nucleotides outside the gene matches: 7. Germline CDR1 SGHRS, CDR2 YFSETQ. The CDR3 DNA reads TGCGCCAGCAGCTATCCGGGACAGGGGGCTGTTCAGCCCCAGCATTTT. Its protein is CASSYPGQGAVQPQHF.

This sequence joins TRBV30 and TRBJ1-3; D might be TRBD1 (5 bases). V gave up 6 bases and J gave up 2 bases, with 14 bases separating them. The CDR3 has 14 residues. Looked up from germline, CDR1 is GTSNPN and CDR2 is SVGIG (reference sequence). The CDR3 here is CACRRGFAGNTIYF. The CDR3 DNA follows: TGTGCCTGCAGAAGGGGTTTCGCTGGAAACACCATATATTTT.

The table lists this clone with a few counts. This chain connects TRBV11-2 to TRBJ1-1; D is ambiguous. The ends were cut back, 5 bases at V and 0 bases at J, with 7 bases in the middle. CDR3 length: 13 residues. Germline V gene lookup returns CDR1 SGHAT and CDR2 FQNNGV. The CDR3 loop reads CASSGSVNTEAFF. The DNA of the CDR3 is TGTGCCAGCAGCGGGTCGGTGAACACTGAAGCTTTCTTT.

This clone appeared a few times. The V gene is TRBV6-5, the J gene TRBJ2-3; no firm D call. V dropped 6 bases and J dropped 5 bases, with 12 bases sitting between them. The CDR3 runs 13 residues. CDR1 is MNHEY, CDR2 SVGAGI, per germline. The chain's CDR3 is CASSPGPQDTQYF. CDR3 sequence (DNA): TGTGCCAGCAGCCCCGGGCCGCAAGATACGCAGTATTTT.

This clone was recorded a few times. The chain is built from TRBV29-1 and TRBJ2-3; D not resolved. From germline, CDR1 is SQVTM and CDR2 ANQGSEA. CDR3 length equals 14 residues. The ends were cut back, 7 bases at V and 1 base at J, with 15 bases in the middle. The CDR3 DNA sequence: TGCAGCGCCGATTGGTTCTGGGGCACAGATACGCAGTATTTT. Translating gives CSADWFWGTDTQYF.

Only a few counts were recorded for this clone. The V and J genes are TRBV7-8 and TRBJ1-5; D not certain. CDR1 is SGHVS, CDR2 FQNEAQ, per germline. V lost 1 base to trimming and J lost 4 bases, with 11 bases between them. This CDR3 region has 15 residues. CDR3 protein: CASSLGGDRNQPQHF. The CDR3 DNA sequence: TGTGCCAGCAGCTTAGGGGGAGACCGGAATCAGCCCCAGCATTTT. Filled out from reference TRBV7-8 and TRBJ1-5, the complete variable domain reads GAGVSQSPRYKVAKRGQDVALRCDPISGHVSLFWYQQALGQGPEFLTYFQNEAQLDKSGLPSDRFFAERPEGSVSTLKIQRTQQEDSAVYLCASSLGGDRNQPQHFGDGTRLSIL.

This clone was seen only a few times. The J gene is TRBJ2-3, the V gene TRBV4-1, with 10 nucleotides matching TRBD2. V gave up 1 base and J gave up 6 bases; unmatched junction bases: 16. Germline CDR1 MGHRA, CDR2 YSYEKL. The CDR3 consists of 19 residues. CDR3 nucleotides: TGCGCCAGCAGCCAAGCCCCGCCTAGCGGGGGCCACCTCCCCGATACGCAGTATTTT. Translation: CASSQAPPSGGHLPDTQYF.

This clone was found a few times. The chain joins TRBV29-1 to TRBJ2-5; perhaps TRBD2 as D (5 bases). Trimming shortened V by 0 bases and J by 7 bases, and 15 bases separated the two germline ends. This CDR3 is 14 amino acids long. CDR1 and CDR2 from the germline V gene are SQVTM and ANQGSEA. The CDR3 coding sequence is TGCAGCGTTGAAGATCGGGCCGGCGGGTGGACCCAGTACTTC. It translates to CSVEDRAGGWTQYF. The whole variable domain, remainder taken from reference TRBV29-1 and TRBJ2-5, is SAVISQKPSRDICQRGTSLTIQCQVDSQVTMMFWYRQQPGQSLTLIATANQGSEATYESGFVIDKFPISRPNLTFSTLTVSNMSPEDSSIYLCSVEDRAGGWTQYFGPGTRLLVL.

V and J are TRBV7-6 and TRBJ2-4, with a tentative D call TRBD1 (7 bases). In germline, CDR1 is SGHVS, CDR2 FNYEAQ. The CDR3 length is 13 residues. Between the trimmed V and J ends, which lost 9 bases and 6 bases, there was a span of 15 bases. CDR3 in amino acids: CASATGRTNIQYF. The CDR3 nucleotides are TGTGCCAGTGCGACAGGGAGGACAAACATTCAGTACTTC.

The chain carries TRBV10-3 and TRBJ2-7; D remains ambiguous. The CDR3 consists of 14 residues. Trimming cost V 0 bases and J 4 bases, with 10 bases left between them. Germline V lookup: CDR1 ENHRY, CDR2 SYGVKD. CDR3 protein: CAISESGQRYEQYF. CDR3 nucleotide sequence: TGTGCCATCAGTGAGTCTGGGCAGCGATACGAGCAGTACTTC.

This clone was seen more than once but under ten times. This chain links TRBV30 with TRBJ1-3; D is unclear. This CDR3 spans 12 amino acids. Germline CDR1 and CDR2: GTSNPN and SVGIG (reference sequence). V lost 4 bases and J lost 4, with 8 bases in between. The CDR3 here is CAWIPPGNTIYF. DNA for the CDR3: TGTGCCTGGATACCCCCCGGAAACACCATATATTTT. The variable domain in full, completed from reference TRBV30 and TRBJ1-3, reads SQTIHQWPATLVQPVGSPLSLECTVEGTSNPNLYWYRQAAGRGLQLLFYSVGIGQISSEVPQNLSASRPQDRQFILSSKKLLLSDSGFYLCAWIPPGNTIYFGEGSWLTVV.

The genes are TRBV30 and TRBJ1-6; D is perhaps TRBD1 (5 bases). The CDR3 length is 15 residues. Germline lookup yields CDR1 GTSNPN and CDR2 SVGIG (reference sequence). V was shortened by 2 bases and J by 7 bases, with 15 bases between the two germline ends. CDR3 bases: TGTGCCTGGAGTTCGGCGGGCAGGGTGAATTCACCCCTCCACTTT. Protein sequence: CAWSSAGRVNSPLHF.

This chain uses TRBV6-5 with TRBJ2-3; perhaps D is TRBD1 or TRBD2 (6 bases each). CDR3 length: 11 residues. In germline, CDR1 is MNHEY, CDR2 SVGAGI. V lost 6 bases to trimming and J lost 8 bases, with 9 bases between them. CDR3 sequence: CASSSGATQYF. The CDR3 region has the DNA TGTGCCAGCAGCTCGGGGGCTACGCAGTATTTT.

V and J are TRBV7-2 and TRBJ2-3, with D perhaps TRBD1 or TRBD2 (6 bases each). The ends were cut back, 6 bases at V and 3 bases at J, with 16 bases in the middle. The germline CDR1 and CDR2 sequences are SGHTA and FQGNSA. The CDR3 runs 15 residues. Here the CDR3 reads CASSTIGGRTDTQYF. Here the CDR3 DNA reads TGTGCCAGCAGTACTATCGGGGGCCGGACAGATACGCAGTATTTT. Full variable domain (missing parts from reference TRBV7-2 and TRBJ2-3): GAGVSQSPSNKVTEKGKDVELRCDPISGHTALYWYRQSLGQGLEFLIYFQGNSAPDKSGLPSDRFSAERTGGSVSTLTIQRTQQEDSAVYLCASSTIGGRTDTQYFGPGTRLTVL.

This chain uses TRBV6-5 with TRBJ2-5, with D hard to call. The V end was cut by 0 bases, the J end by 3 bases, with 14 bases between. CDR3 size: 16 residues. Germline loops: CDR1 MNHEY, CDR2 SVGAGI. CDR3 bases: TGTGCCAGCAGTTACTCGTACGGTCAGGCAGAAGAGACCCAGTACTTC. Amino acid sequence: CASSYSYGQAEETQYF.

In this sample, this clone turned up many times. The DNA for the CDR3 is TGTGCCAGCAGCGGTTCCTACGACGAGCAGTACTTC. It encodes CASSGSYDEQYF. The chain employs TRBV7-9 and TRBJ2-7; no firm D call. V shed 5 bases and J shed 5 bases, with 10 bases lying between them. Per the germline V gene, CDR1 is SEHNR and CDR2 is FQNEAQ (reference sequence). The CDR3 consists of 12 residues. Full variable domain (rest looked up from reference TRBV7-9 and TRBJ2-7): DTGVSQNPRHKITKRGQNVTFRCDPISEHNRLYWYRQTLGQGPEFLTYFQNEAQLEKSRLLSDRFSAERPKGSFSTLEIQRTEQGDSAMYLCASSGSYDEQYFGPGTRLTVT.

The chain combines TRBV25-1 with TRBJ2-7; D is perhaps TRBD2 (5 bases). CDR1 is MGHDK, CDR2 SYGVNS, per germline. V gave up 4 bases and J gave up 4 bases, with 14 bases separating them. The CDR3 loop spans 14 amino acids. CDR3 coding DNA: TGTGCCAGCAGTGCCCGGAAACTAGATTACGAGCAGTACTTC. Translated, it gives CASSARKLDYEQYF.

This clone was counted between two and nine times. This chain links TRBV5-1 with TRBJ2-5; unclear D gene. The V gene lost 0 bases and the J gene lost 7 bases, with 13 bases spanning the gap. The CDR3 spans 14 residues. Germline assignment: CDR1 SGHRS and CDR2 YFSETQ. This CDR3 reads CASSLEGLGRTQYF. DNA for the CDR3: TGCGCCAGCAGCTTGGAGGGTCTTGGCCGGACCCAGTACTTC.

The rearrangement uses TRBV19 and TRBJ1-1; D unclear. The CDR3 is made up of 13 amino acids. The V end lost 4 bases, the J end lost 4 bases, and 10 bases lay between the germline ends. From germline, CDR1 is LNHDA and CDR2 SQIVND (reference sequence). CDR3 protein: CASSTTLTTEAFF. Written as DNA, the CDR3 is TGTGCCAGTAGTACCACTCTCACCACTGAAGCTTTCTTT.

This clone was detected a few times. This chain uses TRBV11-2 with TRBJ2-1; D remains ambiguous. Trimming stripped 5 bases from V and 12 bases from J, with 14 bases between. Germline values: CDR1 SGHAT, CDR2 FQNNGV. The length of the CDR3 is 12 residues. CDR3: CASSLSGIGQFF. CDR3 DNA: TGTGCCAGCAGCCTGTCGGGTATAGGGCAGTTCTTC.

V gene TRBV14 combines with J gene TRBJ2-3; 11 nucleotides line up with TRBD2. Germline CDR1 is SGHDN and CDR2 is FVKESK. V dropped 2 bases and J dropped 3; count of bases not matched to a gene: 7. The length of the CDR3 is 17 residues. This CDR3 reads CASSQTPGLAVTDTQYF. The CDR3 bases are TGTGCCAGCAGCCAAACTCCGGGACTAGCGGTAACAGATACGCAGTATTTT.